The text below deals with one T cell receptor beta chain. Sequenced by immunoSEQ multiplex PCR; TCRdb stores in-frame clones only, minus some. In the table there are 75,000 to 90,000 clones, approximately 95% of which are singletons. Trimming stripped 4 bases from V and 1 base from J, with 11 bases between. The germline CDR1 and CDR2 sequences are SGHTS and YDEGEE. The CDR3 consists of 14 residues. This entry is derived from a study of cytomegalovirus exposure and HLA in healthy donors. The sample was PBMCs. The clonotype originates from a woman in her late teens or twenties in good health and CMV-seronegative. This chain connects TRBV5-8 to TRBJ2-5, with no clear D. The DNA for the CDR3 is TGTGCCAGCAGCCTAAGATCTACCCAAGAGACCCAGTACTTC. This encodes CASSLRSTQETQYF.